Below are 29 T cell receptor beta chains sequenced from a single sample in a study of blood T cell repertoires in COVID-19. Assay: immunoSEQ multiplex PCR; the TCRdb copy retains only in-frame clones and omits some. The data contain under 300,000 clones, 80% to 90% of them singletons. The sample consisted of peripheral blood. The source of these receptors is a man between 60 and 75 years old with acute or convalescent COVID-19.

The chain has TRBV2 and TRBJ1-5, with D maybe TRBD1 (5 bases). V lost 6 bases to trimming and J lost 3 bases, with 12 bases between them. The germline V gene encodes CDR1 SNHLY and CDR2 FYNNEI. The CDR3 totals 14 residues. This CDR3 reads CASSGTGTNQPQHF. CDR3 coding DNA: TGTGCCAGCAGCGGTACAGGCACCAATCAGCCCCAGCATTTT.

The genes are TRBV6-5 and TRBJ1-5; tentatively, D is TRBD1 (6 bases). Deletions cut 5 bases from V and 0 bases from J, with 8 bases between. The CDR3 sequence is 14 residues long. CDR1 and CDR2 from the germline V gene are MNHEY and SVGAGI. CDR3 sequence (DNA): TGTGCCAGCAGTCAACAGGGTAGCAATCAGCCCCAGCATTTT. It codes for CASSQQGSNQPQHF.

The chain combines TRBV11-2 with TRBJ1-1; tentative D call: TRBD1 (5 bases). The CDR3 contains 17 residues. Trimming removed 5 bases from V and 4 bases from J, with 23 bases in between. Per the germline V gene, CDR1 is SGHAT and CDR2 is FQNNGV. The chain's CDR3 is CASSLGHTPGGFTEAFF. CDR3 bases: TGTGCCAGCAGCCTGGGGCATACACCGGGAGGATTCACTGAAGCTTTCTTT. Together with reference TRBV11-2 and TRBJ1-1, the CDR3 gives the full variable domain: EAGVAQSPRYKIIEKRQSVAFWCNPISGHATLYWYQQILGQGPKLLIQFQNNGVVDDSQLPKDRFSAERLKGVDSTLKIQPAKLEDSAVYLCASSLGHTPGGFTEAFFGQGTRLTVV.

The V and J genes are TRBV28 and TRBJ2-7, with TRBD1 as a possible D gene (5 bases). The V end was cut by 5 bases, the J end by 7 bases, with 18 bases between. Germline CDR1 is MDHEN and CDR2 is SYDVKM. This CDR3 spans 14 amino acids. CDR3 nucleotide sequence: TGTGCCAGCAGTACCCAAAACAGGCTGTGGGAGCAGTACTTC. This gives the protein CASSTQNRLWEQYF.

V and J are TRBV30 and TRBJ2-7; TRBD2 matches 7 bases. The germline CDR1 and CDR2 sequences are GTSNPN and SVGIG (reference sequence). CDR3 length equals 15 residues. The trim removed 1 base at V and 3 bases at J, leaving 9 bases unmatched. This chain's CDR3 is CAWSDRTRAYYEQYF. The CDR3 DNA reads as TGTGCCTGGAGTGACCGGACTAGGGCCTACTACGAGCAGTACTTC.

The J gene is TRBJ2-2, the V gene TRBV29-1, with TRBD2 matching 13 bases. The junction had 11 bases not matched to a gene; V was cut back by 6 bases and J by 4 bases. Germline loops: CDR1 SQVTM, CDR2 ANQGSEA. This CDR3 has 17 amino acids. The CDR3 DNA is TGCAGCGTGGGAGAACTAGCGGGAGGGCCAAGCACCGGGGAGCTGTTTTTT. Translated, it gives CSVGELAGGPSTGELFF.

This clone was picked up a small number of times. CDR3 amino acids: CAITARGDTGTIYF. In nucleotides, the CDR3 is TGTGCCATCACCGCCCGGGGGGATACCGGCACCATATATTTT. The V call is TRBV10-3, the J call TRBJ1-3, with TRBD1 as a possible D gene (5 bases). V dropped 7 bases and J dropped 9 bases, with 19 bases sitting between them. The germline V gene has CDR1 ENHRY and CDR2 SYGVKD. The CDR3 covers 14 residues.

The chain is built from TRBV5-1 and TRBJ2-7; 7 nucleotides line up with TRBD2. Germline V gene data show CDR1 as SGHRS and CDR2 as YFSETQ. The CDR3 totals 15 residues. Germline trimming cut 4 bases from V and 2 bases from J; bases unmatched to any gene: 9. The CDR3 sequence is CASSLLGGGTYEQYF. The CDR3 bases are TGCGCCAGCAGCCTCTTGGGGGGAGGGACCTACGAGCAGTACTTC. The whole variable domain, filled in from reference TRBV5-1 and TRBJ2-7, reads KAGVTQTPRYLIKTRGQQVTLSCSPISGHRSVSWYQQTPGQGLQFLFEYFSETQRNKGNFPGRFSGRQFSNSRSEMNVSTLELGDSALYLCASSLLGGGTYEQYFGPGTRLTVT.

The V gene is TRBV19, the J gene TRBJ1-1; 7 bases fit TRBD1. V was clipped by 5 bases and J by 1 base; unmatched bases: 7. This CDR3 has 15 amino acids. The germline CDR1 and CDR2 sequences are LNHDA and SQIVND (reference sequence). As DNA, the CDR3 is TGTGCCAGTAGTCCCCAGGGGGTCGGGAACACTGAAGCTTTCTTT. It yields the protein CASSPQGVGNTEAFF.

This chain joins TRBV27 and TRBJ1-2; 9 nucleotides match TRBD1. Trimming removed 5 bases from V and 3 bases from J; junction bases left unmatched: 7. Per germline, CDR1 MNHEY and CDR2 SMNVEV (reference sequence). The CDR3 sequence is 15 residues long. CDR3 in amino acids: CASSVGTGLDYGYTF. The CDR3 DNA follows: TGTGCCAGCAGTGTAGGGACAGGGTTGGACTATGGCTACACCTTC.

For the CDR3, the DNA is TGTGCCAGCAGCGTACGATCCAGTTTGAATGAGCAGTTCTTC. Amino acids: CASSVRSSLNEQFF. The rearrangement joins TRBV9 to TRBJ2-1; no definite D call. The CDR3 covers 14 residues. CDR1 and CDR2 (germline): SGDLS, YYNGEE. Deletions cut 1 base from V and 7 bases from J, with 12 bases between.

The chain recombines TRBV5-1 with TRBJ2-1; 7 positions agree with TRBD2. This CDR3 contains 15 residues. Germline-derived CDR1 and CDR2 are SGHRS and YFSETQ. J lost 6 bases, V lost 2 bases, and 8 bases had no gene match. Here the CDR3 reads CASSFDQAGVNEQFF. CDR3 DNA: TGCGCCAGCAGCTTTGACCAGGCGGGGGTCAATGAGCAGTTCTTC. The full variable domain, completed using reference TRBV5-1 and TRBJ2-1, is KAGVTQTPRYLIKTRGQQVTLSCSPISGHRSVSWYQQTPGQGLQFLFEYFSETQRNKGNFPGRFSGRQFSNSRSEMNVSTLELGDSALYLCASSFDQAGVNEQFFGPGTRLTVL.

This clone has a count of ten or more. This chain links TRBV4-2 with TRBJ1-2; perhaps TRBD1 as D (6 bases). The V end was cut by 2 bases, the J end by 6 bases, with 10 bases between. The CDR3 contains 13 residues. Looked up from germline, CDR1 is LGHNA and CDR2 is YNFKEQ. The CDR3 DNA reads as TGTGCCAGCAGCCAAAGCAGGGGACATGGCTACACCTTC. This translates into CASSQSRGHGYTF.

This clone has more than one count but fewer than ten. This rearrangement joins TRBV3-1 (or the pseudogene TRBV3-2) to TRBJ2-1; 14 bases fit TRBD2. The CDR3 spans 16 residues. The J segment lost 9 bases and the V segment lost 1 base, leaving 5 bases of the junction unmatched. Germline lookup yields CDR1 LGHDT and CDR2 YNNKEL (reference sequence). The CDR3 DNA reads TGTGCCAGCAGCCAAGCGGGACTAGCGGGAGTTTCTGAGCAGTTCTTC. This gives the protein CASSQAGLAGVSEQFF.

The J gene is TRBJ1-2, the V gene TRBV30; 9 nucleotides line up with TRBD1. With V trimmed by 4 bases and J by 8 bases, 8 bases remained unmatched. Germline V gene sequence: CDR1 GTSNPN, CDR2 SVGIG (reference sequence). This CDR3 comprises 13 residues. In DNA, the CDR3 is TGTGCCTGGACCCCCGGGACAGGGAACGGCTACACCTTC. This encodes CAWTPGTGNGYTF.

In its sample, this clone was seen once. J is TRBJ1-2 and V is TRBV27; 10 bases match TRBD1. This CDR3 is built from 15 residues. Germline values: CDR1 MNHEY, CDR2 SMNVEV (reference sequence). V lost 6 bases to trimming and J lost 8 bases; unmatched junction nucleotides: 12. The CDR3 region is CASSLTGGRHEGYTF. CDR3 sequence (DNA): TGTGCCAGCAGCCTGACAGGGGGCCGACATGAGGGCTACACCTTC.

This clone appeared once. The chain recombines TRBV11-3 with TRBJ2-7, with a weak D call TRBD1 (6 bases). The germline gives CDR1 SGHNT, CDR2 YENEEA. This CDR3 has 15 residues. V lost 3 bases and J 4 bases, leaving 16 bases between the germline ends. The CDR3 region is CASSFPGQRPYEQYF. CDR3 coding DNA: TGTGCCAGCAGCTTCCCTGGACAGAGACCGTACGAGCAGTACTTC.

This sequence joins TRBV19 and TRBJ2-2; TRBD1 agrees at 10 bases. Germline lookup yields CDR1 LNHDA and CDR2 SQIVND (reference sequence). The CDR3 sequence is 13 residues long. The trim removed 10 bases at V and 10 bases at J, leaving 9 bases unmatched. The CDR3 nucleotides read TGTGCCACTAAGGACAGGGGGTCGGAGGAGCTGTTTTTT. Protein product: CATKDRGSEELFF.

This clone has just one count. This chain links TRBV9 with TRBJ2-2, with TRBD1 identical over 7 bases. V lost 4 bases to trimming and J lost 3 bases; unmatched junction nucleotides: 9. CDR1 and CDR2 from the germline V gene are SGDLS and YYNGEE. The CDR3 has 16 residues. The DNA of the CDR3 is TGTGCCAGCAGCCCACGTGGGGACAGTGACACCGGGGAGCTGTTTTTT. Its protein product is CASSPRGDSDTGELFF.

The chain uses TRBV9 and TRBJ1-1; D perhaps matches TRBD1 (6 bases). CDR1 SGDLS and CDR2 YYNGEE come from the germline V gene. The CDR3 totals 12 residues. V was trimmed by 4 bases and J by 4 bases, leaving 8 bases between them. The CDR3 DNA reads as TGTGCCAGCAGCCAGGGGTCCACTGAAGCTTTCTTT. Protein sequence: CASSQGSTEAFF.

The CDR3 bases are TGTGCCAGCAGCCAAGAAGTGGGGGCCTTCAGGAACACCATATATTTT. Its translation is CASSQEVGAFRNTIYF. V and J are TRBV3-1 (or the pseudogene TRBV3-2) and TRBJ1-3; D possibly corresponds to TRBD1 (6 bases). Trimming pared 0 bases from V and 7 bases from J, leaving 16 bases between. CDR3 length equals 16 residues. Germline CDR1 and CDR2: LGHDT and YNNKEL (reference sequence).

With respect to this clone: Compared with germline, one end of the junction differs, possibly owing to a read error. The genes are TRBV11-3 and TRBJ1-2, with D tentatively TRBD1 (6 bases). Germline loops: CDR1 SGHNT, CDR2 YENEEA. The length of the CDR3 is 15 residues. As DNA, the CDR3 is TGTGCCAGCAGCCCGGGGACACCGACTAAATATGGCTACACCTTC. Translating gives CASSPGTPTKYGYTF. Full variable domain (remainder filled in from reference TRBV11-3 and TRBJ1-2): EAGVVQSPRYKIIEKKQPVAFWCNPISGHNTLYWYLQNLGQGPELLIRYENEEAVDDSQLPKDRFSAERLKGVDSTLKIQPAELGDSAVYLCASSPGTPTKYGYTFGSGTRLTVV.

In its sample, this clone was seen a few times. The chain uses TRBV29-1 and TRBJ1-1; D unclear. Trimming left V 3 bases short and J 6 bases short, with 8 bases between. The CDR3 totals 11 residues. Germline V gene sequence: CDR1 SQVTM, CDR2 ANQGSEA. CDR3 in amino acids: CSVDRFPEAFF. The CDR3 DNA reads as TGCAGCGTTGATCGGTTCCCTGAAGCTTTCTTT.

The rearrangement uses TRBV5-4 and TRBJ1-2; D possibly corresponds to TRBD1 (6 bases). V was shortened by 2 bases and J by 5 bases, with 10 bases between the two germline ends. Germline lookup yields CDR1 SGHNT and CDR2 YYREEE (reference sequence). This CDR3 has 13 residues. The CDR3 nucleotides are TGTGCCAGCAGCTTACAGGGAGGGTATGGCTACACCTTC. This gives the protein CASSLQGGYGYTF.

This clone has a handful of counts. This CDR3 is CASSPEISPLKDTQYF. CDR3 coding DNA: TGTGCCAGCAGCCCCGAGATTAGTCCGCTGAAAGATACGCAGTATTTT. The gene calls are TRBV5-4 and TRBJ2-3, with D uncertain. This CDR3 has 16 residues. Germline V gene data show CDR1 as SGHNT and CDR2 as YYREEE (reference sequence). Between the trimmed V and J ends, which lost 4 bases and 5 bases, there was a span of 20 bases.

This chain links TRBV7-6 with TRBJ2-5; 7 bases fit TRBD2. The CDR3 loop spans 15 amino acids. The J segment lost 9 bases and the V segment lost 4 bases, leaving 14 bases of the junction unmatched. Germline V gene lookup returns CDR1 SGHVS and CDR2 FNYEAQ. CDR3 nucleotides: TGTGCCAGCAGCTCGCGAATGGGGGGGAGGGAGGCCCAGTACTTC. Translation: CASSSRMGGREAQYF.

The chain uses TRBV9 and TRBJ2-5; 10 positions agree with TRBD2. This CDR3 is built from 16 residues. CDR1 and CDR2 (germline): SGDLS, YYNGEE. Trimming cost V 3 bases and J 4 bases; bases outside gene matches: 9. The chain's CDR3 is CASSGRLAGGTETQYF. DNA of the CDR3: TGTGCCAGCAGCGGTAGACTAGCGGGTGGCACAGAGACCCAGTACTTC.

The V and J genes are TRBV6-5 and TRBJ2-7; 7 bases are shared with TRBD2. The V and J ends lost 10 bases and 5 bases, in that order; junction bases with no gene match: 5. The CDR3 has 11 residues. From germline, CDR1 is MNHEY and CDR2 SVGAGI. The CDR3 DNA follows: TGTGCCACCGACCGGGGGGACGAGCAGTACTTC. Protein: CATDRGDEQYF.

This clone was counted once. The chain couples TRBV11-2 to TRBJ1-2, with D tentatively TRBD1 (6 bases). The CDR3 runs 13 residues. Germline V lookup: CDR1 SGHAT, CDR2 FQNNGV. V lost 5 bases and J lost 7, with 14 bases in between. Written as DNA, the CDR3 is TGTGCCAGCAGCCCTGCAGGGGTCGGTGGCTACACCTTC. This codes for CASSPAGVGGYTF.